These 8 T cell receptor beta chains were all obtained from the same sample, sequenced in a study of blood T cells in healthy people across ages. A second 7 to 11 cycle PCR used barcoded and J-beta primers. TCRdb passed the 5' RACE reads through MiXCR, listing each CDR3 protein once. In the table there are around 800,000 distinct CDR3 sequences, 44% of which are singletons. The sequenced sample was blood. The receptors derive from a man aged 55 to 70 in good health.

V gene TRBV20-1 combines with J gene TRBJ2-7, with D possibly matching TRBD2 (5 bases). Germline V lookup: CDR1 DFQATT, CDR2 SNEGSKA (reference sequence). This CDR3 contains 14 residues. Trimming left V 1 base short and J 0 bases short, with 10 bases between. The CDR3, as DNA: TGCAGTGCTAGAGTTCGGGGTCCCTCCTACGAGCAGTACTTC. Translating it yields CSARVRGPSYEQYF.

Only a few counts were recorded for this clonotype. The gene calls are TRBV11-2 and TRBJ2-7; 9 nucleotides match TRBD1. After removal of 1 base from V and 5 bases from J, the junction contained 6 bases not matched to a gene. Germline CDR1 and CDR2: SGHAT and FQNNGV. The CDR3 extends over 15 amino acids. The CDR3 spells CASSLAGTGRHEQYF. DNA for the CDR3: TGTGCCAGCAGCTTAGCCGGGACAGGGAGACACGAGCAGTACTTC.

CDR3 nucleotide sequence: TGCGCCAGCAGCTCGGACAGGGCGACCCTGAACACTGAAGCTTTCTTT. This encodes CASSSDRATLNTEAFF. The V call is TRBV5-1, the J call TRBJ1-1; 8 bases match TRBD1. After removal of 3 bases from V and 0 bases from J, the junction contained 7 bases not matched to a gene. The V gene's germline CDR1 is SGHRS and CDR2 YFSETQ. This CDR3 has 16 amino acids.

The chain employs TRBV3-1 and TRBJ2-3; perhaps TRBD2 as D (5 bases). CDR3 length: 15 amino acids. Germline V lookup: CDR1 LGHDT, CDR2 YNNKEL (reference sequence). V was clipped by 4 bases and J by 3 bases, with 14 bases between them. Here the CDR3 DNA reads TGTGCCAGCAGCCCTAACCAACGGGGAACAGATACGCAGTATTTT. It is translated as CASSPNQRGTDTQYF.

The rearrangement uses TRBV12-5 and TRBJ2-3, with 8 bases identical to TRBD2. This CDR3 is 15 amino acids long. The ends lost 1 base at V and 2 bases at J; junction bases unmatched: 2. Germline CDR1 and CDR2: LGHNT and FRNRAP. CDR3 in amino acids: CASGLGAGVTDTQYF. The CDR3 DNA reads as TGTGCTAGTGGTTTGGGAGCGGGGGTCACAGATACGCAGTATTTT.

This clonotype was seen more than once but under ten times. The gene calls are TRBV4-3 and TRBJ2-2, with TRBD2 identical over 7 bases. The CDR3 covers 14 residues. With 5 bases clipped from V and 9 bases from J, the junction kept 9 bases outside the gene matches. Germline V gene data show CDR1 as LGHNA and CDR2 as YSLEER. The CDR3: CASSELAANRELFF. The DNA of the CDR3 is TGCGCCAGCAGCGAGCTAGCGGCGAACCGGGAGCTGTTTTTT.

In its sample, this clonotype was seen a few times. The chain carries TRBV6-6 and TRBJ2-7; D tentatively reads TRBD1 or TRBD2 (5 bases each). Germline V gene data show CDR1 as MNHNY and CDR2 as SVGAGI (reference sequence). The CDR3 extends over 13 amino acids. Trimming shortened V by 8 bases and J by 3 bases, and 14 bases separated the two germline ends. CDR3 DNA sequence: TGTGCCAGCCGACCGGGGCCCTTCTACGAGCAGTACTTC. The encoded protein is CASRPGPFYEQYF.

This clonotype was counted a single time. The CDR3 DNA is TGTGCCAGCAGGGGGGGGCTAGCGGGAAACTGGGGTATCTACGAGCAGTACTTC. Translation: CASRGGLAGNWGIYEQYF. The chain is built from TRBV27 and TRBJ2-7, with 9 bases matching TRBD2. The CDR3 runs to 18 residues. V lost 6 bases, J lost 3 bases, and 18 bases stayed unmatched. Germline V gene sequence: CDR1 MNHEY, CDR2 SMNVEV (reference sequence).